The following is a T cell receptor (beta chain) sequence with its context. Antigen: not known. CDR1 and CDR2 from the germline V gene are LNHDA and SQIVND (reference sequence). This CDR3 region has 15 residues. V shed 3 bases and J shed 2 bases, with 13 bases lying between them. With 60 Vbeta and 13 Jbeta primers, the PCR was carried out. Original processing methods: In a later analysis, some 10 million of 65 million to 90 million unique beta chains occurred in at least two donors. Generated by immunoSEQ multiplex PCR, the TCRdb table keeps only in-frame clones and is missing some. V, J and clone size derive from that table, while D and trimming were established from the DNA sequence. In the table there are roughly 200,000 clones, 85% of which are singletons. The record originates from a study of cytomegalovirus exposure and HLA in healthy donors. Study conclusions and caveats: Presence/absence analyses rested on an assumption that sequencing depth was roughly uniform across donors.

This receptor was identified in a woman aged 45-65 years in good health and CMV-seronegative. The chain carries TRBV19 and TRBJ2-5; D is unresolved. Sequenced material: PBMCs. In DNA form, the CDR3 reads TGTGCCAGTAGTATCTCCCCCCATAGTCAAGAGACCCAGTACTTC. It codes for CASSISPHSQETQYF.